This T cell receptor (beta chain) is drawn from a study of OX40 agonist ivuxolimab in advanced cancers. General observations from the study: CD8+ T cells averaged more expanded clones than CD4+.

A note on this clone: Its antigen is still unknown.

Assay: immunoSEQ multiplex PCR; the TCRdb copy retains only in-frame clones and omits some. The data contain approximately 74,000 clones, around nine tenths of them singletons. Trimming cost V 2 bases and J 5 bases, with 7 bases left between them. CDR3 length: 12 amino acids. Germline CDR1 reads SGHDN; CDR2 reads FVKESK. The sequence was collected from an adult with an advanced solid tumor such as melanoma, head and neck, liver or kidney cancer. The sample in question was CD4+ or CD8+ T cells sorted from blood, obtained in a trial of the OX40 agonist ivuxolimab. The chain combines TRBV14 with TRBJ2-7; D gene ambiguous. CDR3 nucleotide sequence: TGTGCCAGCAGCCAATACCCACACGAGCAGTACTTC. Translating it yields CASSQYPHEQYF.